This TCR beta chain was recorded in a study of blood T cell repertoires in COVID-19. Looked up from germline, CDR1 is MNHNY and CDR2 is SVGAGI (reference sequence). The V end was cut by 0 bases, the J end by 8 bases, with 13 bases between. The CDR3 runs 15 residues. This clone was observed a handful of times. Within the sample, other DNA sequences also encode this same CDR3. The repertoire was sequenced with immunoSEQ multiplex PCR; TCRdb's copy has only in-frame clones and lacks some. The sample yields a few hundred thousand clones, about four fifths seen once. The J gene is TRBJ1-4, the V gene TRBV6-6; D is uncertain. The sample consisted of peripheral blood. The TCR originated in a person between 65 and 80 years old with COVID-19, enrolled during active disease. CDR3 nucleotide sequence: TGTGCCAGCAGTTACTCGGACCGGGGAGGGGAAAAACTGTTTTTT. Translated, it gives CASSYSDRGGEKLFF.